These 21 T cell receptor beta chains were sequenced from one sample in a study of T-cell memory formation after mild COVID-19. TCRdb independently ran MiXCR on the 5' RACE reads; one entry per CDR3 protein. The repertoire consists of about 82,000 distinct CDR3 sequences, with more than 10% occurring once and the leading ten covering around 27%. The sample comprised PBMCs or a T cell subset sorted from them (not recorded which). These receptors were taken from an adult woman who had mild COVID-19 (a few samples of this study predate the infection). Cell type and time point are not known.

The J gene is TRBJ1-1, the V gene TRBV12-3 or TRBV12-4, with D unresolved. The CDR3 runs to 16 residues. Trimming took off 7 bases at V and 1 base at J, with 19 bases between the two ends. The CDR3: CASTFSGQAANTEAFF. CDR3 bases: TGTGCCAGCACCTTCAGCGGGCAGGCTGCGAACACTGAAGCTTTCTTT.

This clonotype has ten or more counts. The chain recombines TRBV7-9 with TRBJ2-1; D is ambiguous. The V gene's germline CDR1 is SEHNR and CDR2 FQNEAQ (reference sequence). With 0 bases removed from V and 5 bases from J, the gap between germline ends came to 5 bases. The CDR3 extends over 13 amino acids. CDR3 amino acids: CASSLAGDNEQFF. CDR3 bases: TGTGCCAGCAGCTTAGCAGGCGACAATGAGCAGTTCTTC.

The chain recombines TRBV15 with TRBJ1-2, with no clear D. This CDR3 comprises 12 residues. The germline CDR1 and CDR2 sequences are LNHNV and YYDKDF (reference sequence). Trimming shortened V by 2 bases and J by 4 bases, and 5 bases separated the two germline ends. DNA of the CDR3: TGTGCCACCAGCAGATTGGGCTATGGCTACACCTTC. Residues: CATSRLGYGYTF.

The chain carries TRBV11-2 and TRBJ2-7; D might be TRBD1 (7 bases). CDR1 and CDR2 from the germline V gene are SGHAT and FQNNGV. Trimming removed 0 bases at V and 5 bases at J, with 23 bases between. The CDR3 runs to 18 residues. The CDR3 region is CASSLEFSSAGGSHEQYF. The CDR3, as DNA: TGTGCCAGCAGCTTAGAATTTTCGTCGGCAGGGGGGTCCCACGAGCAGTACTTC.

The chain is built from TRBV5-1 and TRBJ2-3; 9 nucleotides align to TRBD2. Trimming removed 0 bases from V and 2 bases from J; junction bases left unmatched: 4. The CDR3 has 16 residues. The V gene's germline CDR1 is SGHRS and CDR2 YFSETQ. CDR3 loop: CASSLVLAGTTDTQYF. The CDR3 bases are TGCGCCAGCAGCTTGGTCCTAGCGGGGACCACAGATACGCAGTATTTT. The full variable domain, rest sourced from reference TRBV5-1 and TRBJ2-3, is KAGVTQTPRYLIKTRGQQVTLSCSPISGHRSVSWYQQTPGQGLQFLFEYFSETQRNKGNFPGRFSGRQFSNSRSEMNVSTLELGDSALYLCASSLVLAGTTDTQYFGPGTRLTVL.

A few counts support this clonotype. The chain carries TRBV18 and TRBJ2-1; 7 bases match TRBD1. V shed 5 bases and J 0 bases; nucleotides not matched to a gene: 7. The CDR3 is made up of 16 amino acids. Germline V gene sequence: CDR1 KGHSH, CDR2 LQKENI. The CDR3: CASSDQGDSSYNEQFF. CDR3 bases: TGTGCCAGCTCAGACCAGGGGGATAGCTCCTACAATGAGCAGTTCTTC.

The chain employs TRBV3-1 and TRBJ2-7; tentatively, D is TRBD1 (7 bases). V was shortened by 1 base and J by 5 bases, with 15 bases between the two germline ends. CDR1 LGHDT and CDR2 YNNKEL come from the germline V gene (reference sequence). The CDR3 is 15 amino acids. The CDR3 DNA reads TGTGCCAGCAGCCAAGGGGGAGGCGGACAGGACGAGCAGTACTTC. This sequence encodes CASSQGGGGQDEQYF.

In this sample, this clonotype turned up a few times. The chain links TRBV7-9 to TRBJ2-5; D gene unclear. Trimming cost V 5 bases and J 4 bases, with 14 bases left between them. CDR1 and CDR2 from the germline V gene are SEHNR and FQNEAQ (reference sequence). This CDR3 comprises 14 residues. The CDR3 DNA reads as TGTGCCAGCAGCCACAGTGATTCGGGAGAGACCCAGTACTTC. It yields the protein CASSHSDSGETQYF.

This clonotype has just a few counts. The chain joins TRBV29-1 to TRBJ2-1, with 9 bases that match TRBD2. The CDR3 covers 13 residues. Per the germline V gene, CDR1 is SQVTM and CDR2 is ANQGSEA. The trim removed 2 bases at V and 11 bases at J, leaving 7 bases unmatched. The CDR3: CSVEKGSGRKQFF. As DNA, the CDR3 is TGCAGCGTTGAAAAAGGCAGCGGGAGGAAGCAGTTCTTC.

The V gene is TRBV12-3 or TRBV12-4, the J gene TRBJ2-7; D is undetermined. With 3 bases removed from V and 2 bases from J, the gap between germline ends came to 11 bases. This CDR3 has 14 residues. The CDR3 sequence: CASSFYSDTYEQYF. The CDR3 nucleotides read TGTGCCAGCAGTTTCTACAGTGACACCTACGAGCAGTACTTC.

This clonotype was counted a few times. The chain is built from TRBV6-4 and TRBJ2-5; no definite D call. V was shortened by 10 bases and J by 5 bases, with 17 bases between the two germline ends. Germline values: CDR1 MRHNA, CDR2 SNTAGT. This CDR3 is built from 13 residues. Here the CDR3 DNA reads TGTGCCACCCGGTTGATTTTGGGGGAGACCCAGTACTTC. Protein: CATRLILGETQYF.

This sequence joins TRBV3-1 and TRBJ2-1; 7 positions match TRBD2. Germline V gene lookup returns CDR1 LGHDT and CDR2 YNNKEL (reference sequence). CDR3 length equals 14 residues. Trimming at V came to 8 bases and at J to 6 bases, leaving 10 bases not matched to a gene. The chain's CDR3 is CASAPGGIGNEQFF. The CDR3 bases are TGTGCCAGCGCTCCCGGGGGGATAGGCAATGAGCAGTTCTTC.

This sequence joins TRBV24-1 and TRBJ2-7, with a weak D call TRBD1 (6 bases). V was cut by 4 bases and J by 2 bases, with 11 bases left in between. The length of the CDR3 is 14 residues. Germline values: CDR1 KGHDR, CDR2 SFDVKD. The CDR3 nucleotides read TGTGCCACCAGTGACCCGGACAGAGCCTACGAGCAGTACTTC. Translation: CATSDPDRAYEQYF.

This clonotype was picked up a small number of times. V is TRBV5-1 and J is TRBJ1-1, with D perhaps matching TRBD1 (5 bases). This CDR3 is built from 12 residues. CDR1 SGHRS and CDR2 YFSETQ come from the germline V gene. Deletions cut 5 bases from V and 4 bases from J, with 9 bases between. CDR3 DNA: TGCGCCAGCAGACCTGACAGCACTGAAGCTTTCTTT. The encoded protein is CASRPDSTEAFF.

This clonotype was picked up many times. This chain connects TRBV20-1 to TRBJ2-5, with a weak D call TRBD1 (6 bases). CDR1 and CDR2 (germline): DFQATT, SNEGSKA (reference sequence). The CDR3 loop spans 12 amino acids. Trimming left V 3 bases short and J 5 bases short, with 10 bases between. Here the CDR3 DNA reads TGCAGTGCTAGTGACAGGAGGGAGACCCAGTACTTC. Its translation is CSASDRRETQYF.

V and J are TRBV7-2 and TRBJ1-2; 7 bases are shared with TRBD1. Germline trimming cut 0 bases from V and 4 bases from J; bases unmatched to any gene: 8. The germline CDR1 and CDR2 sequences are SGHTA and FQGNSA. The CDR3 extends over 16 amino acids. The CDR3 loop is CASSLAWSGGGYGYTF. In nucleotides, the CDR3 is TGTGCCAGCAGCTTAGCTTGGTCAGGGGGTGGCTATGGCTACACCTTC.

The rearrangement joins TRBV12-3 or TRBV12-4 to TRBJ2-3; TRBD2 aligns across 7 bases. The length of the CDR3 is 12 residues. After removal of 7 bases from V and 8 bases from J, the junction contained 6 bases not matched to a gene. CDR3 bases: TGTGCCAGCAAACTAGCGCCAGCTACGCAGTATTTT. This sequence encodes CASKLAPATQYF.

At least ten counts were recorded for this clonotype. The V call is TRBV24-1, the J call TRBJ1-1; no clear D. Germline V gene sequence: CDR1 KGHDR, CDR2 SFDVKD. V lost 4 bases, J lost 1 base, and 9 bases lay in between. The CDR3 runs to 14 residues. CDR3 DNA: TGTGCCACCAGTGAAGGCTCTCGGAACACTGAAGCTTTCTTT. Translated, it gives CATSEGSRNTEAFF.

This clonotype showed up just a few times. The chain joins TRBV29-1 to TRBJ2-3, with 12 bases fitting TRBD2. CDR3 length equals 15 residues. J gave up 3 bases and V 6 bases, and 7 bases lay outside the gene matches. Per germline, CDR1 SQVTM and CDR2 ANQGSEA. The CDR3 coding sequence is TGCAGCGTAGTAAGACTAGCGGGAGTTACAGATACGCAGTATTTT. It codes for CSVVRLAGVTDTQYF.

V usage is TRBV20-1 and J usage is TRBJ2-7; D is unclear. Germline CDR1 reads DFQATT; CDR2 reads SNEGSKA (reference sequence). Trimming stripped 6 bases from V and 2 bases from J, with 11 bases between. CDR3 length: 12 residues. In DNA form, the CDR3 reads TGCAGTGCCACAAGTTTAACCTACGAGCAGTACTTC. Its translation is CSATSLTYEQYF.

The chain recombines TRBV14 with TRBJ2-5; D unresolved. This CDR3 is built from 14 residues. V gave up 0 bases and J gave up 5 bases, with 10 bases separating them. Germline V gene lookup returns CDR1 SGHDN and CDR2 FVKESK. This CDR3 is CASSQEAAAETQYF. The CDR3 nucleotides read TGTGCCAGCAGCCAAGAGGCGGCCGCGGAGACCCAGTACTTC.